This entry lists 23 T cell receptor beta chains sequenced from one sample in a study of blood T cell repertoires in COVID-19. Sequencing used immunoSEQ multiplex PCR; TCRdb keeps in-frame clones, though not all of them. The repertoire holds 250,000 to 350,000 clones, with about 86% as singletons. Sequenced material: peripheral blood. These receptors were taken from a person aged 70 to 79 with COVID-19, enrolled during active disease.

CDR3 DNA sequence: TGTGCCAGCAGTCCTGGGGACATCACTGGAAACACCATATATTTT. It translates to CASSPGDITGNTIYF. The chain employs TRBV6-5 and TRBJ1-3; possibly TRBD1 for D (6 bases). There are 15 residues in the CDR3. Deletions cut 5 bases from V and 2 bases from J, with 13 bases between. In germline, CDR1 is MNHEY, CDR2 SVGAGI.

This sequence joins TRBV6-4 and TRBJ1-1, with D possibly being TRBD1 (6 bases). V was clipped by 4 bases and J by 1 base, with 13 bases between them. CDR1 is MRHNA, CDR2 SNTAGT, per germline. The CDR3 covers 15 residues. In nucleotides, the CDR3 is TGTGCCAGCAGTGTCGAAGGACAGAAGAACACTGAAGCTTTCTTT. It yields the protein CASSVEGQKNTEAFF.

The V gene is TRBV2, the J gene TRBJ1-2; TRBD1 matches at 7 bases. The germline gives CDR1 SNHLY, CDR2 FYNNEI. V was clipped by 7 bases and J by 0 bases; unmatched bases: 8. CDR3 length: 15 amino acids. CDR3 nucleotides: TGTGCCAGCACCAAAGACAGGGCGGCTAACTATGGCTACACCTTC. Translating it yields CASTKDRAANYGYTF.

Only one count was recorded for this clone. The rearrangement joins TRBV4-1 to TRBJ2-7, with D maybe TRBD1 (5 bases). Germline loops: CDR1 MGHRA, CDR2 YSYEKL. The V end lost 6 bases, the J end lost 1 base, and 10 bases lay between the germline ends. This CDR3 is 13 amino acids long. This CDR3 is CASRQDLSYEQYF. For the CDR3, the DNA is TGCGCCAGCAGACAGGATCTTTCCTACGAGCAGTACTTC.

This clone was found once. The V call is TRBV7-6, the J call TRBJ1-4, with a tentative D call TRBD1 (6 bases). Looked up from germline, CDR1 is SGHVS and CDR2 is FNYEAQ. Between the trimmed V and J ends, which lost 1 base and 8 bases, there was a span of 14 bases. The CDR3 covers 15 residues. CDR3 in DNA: TGTGCCAGCAGCTTAGGGGCAGGGGTGGGCGAAAAACTGTTTTTT. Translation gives CASSLGAGVGEKLFF.

The DNA of the CDR3 is TGTGCCAGCAGCCCCCGGCGGGGTGGCCGCTACGAGCAGTACTTC. Its protein is CASSPRRGGRYEQYF. The chain employs TRBV28 and TRBJ2-7, with D tentatively TRBD2 (6 bases). The CDR3 has 15 residues. The germline gives CDR1 MDHEN, CDR2 SYDVKM. V was trimmed by 6 bases and J by 3 bases, leaving 18 bases between them.

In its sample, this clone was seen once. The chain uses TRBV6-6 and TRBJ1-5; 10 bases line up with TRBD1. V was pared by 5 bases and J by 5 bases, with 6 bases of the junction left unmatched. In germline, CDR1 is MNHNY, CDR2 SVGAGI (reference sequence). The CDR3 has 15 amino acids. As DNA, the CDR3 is TGTGCCAGCAGTGGGGGGACAGGGGCATATCAGCCCCAGCATTTT. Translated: CASSGGTGAYQPQHF.

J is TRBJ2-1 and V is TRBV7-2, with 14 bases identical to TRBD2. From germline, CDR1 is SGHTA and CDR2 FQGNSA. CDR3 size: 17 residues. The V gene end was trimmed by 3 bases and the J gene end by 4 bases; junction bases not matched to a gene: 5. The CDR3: CASSFTGTSGGYNEQFF. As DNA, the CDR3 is TGTGCCAGCAGCTTCACCGGGACTAGCGGGGGTTACAATGAGCAGTTCTTC.

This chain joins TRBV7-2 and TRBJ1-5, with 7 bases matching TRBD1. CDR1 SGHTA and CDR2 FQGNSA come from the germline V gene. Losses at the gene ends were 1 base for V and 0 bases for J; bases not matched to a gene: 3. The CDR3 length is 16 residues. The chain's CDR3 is CASSLDNRGSNQPQHF. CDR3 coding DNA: TGTGCCAGCAGCTTAGATAACAGGGGTAGCAATCAGCCCCAGCATTTT.

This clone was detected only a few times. The CDR3 sequence: CASSQFGTVNEKLFF. In DNA, the CDR3 is TGTGCCAGCAGTCAATTCGGGACAGTTAATGAAAAACTGTTTTTT. The chain employs TRBV28 and TRBJ1-4; 7 nucleotides align to TRBD1. Germline CDR1 is MDHEN and CDR2 is SYDVKM. The CDR3 runs to 15 residues. Germline trimming cut 5 bases from V and 4 bases from J; bases unmatched to any gene: 7.

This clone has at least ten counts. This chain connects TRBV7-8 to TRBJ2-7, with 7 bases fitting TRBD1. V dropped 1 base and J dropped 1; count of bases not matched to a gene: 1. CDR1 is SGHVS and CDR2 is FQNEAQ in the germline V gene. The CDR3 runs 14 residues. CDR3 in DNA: TGTGCCAGCAGCTTAGACAGGGGATCCTACGAGCAGTACTTC. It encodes CASSLDRGSYEQYF.

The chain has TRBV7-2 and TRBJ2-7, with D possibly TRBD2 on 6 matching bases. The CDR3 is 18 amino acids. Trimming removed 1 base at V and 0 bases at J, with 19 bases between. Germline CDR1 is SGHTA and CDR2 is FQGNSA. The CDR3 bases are TGTGCCAGCAGCTTAGGGACCGGTAGCGGCTCCAGCTCCTACGAGCAGTACTTC. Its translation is CASSLGTGSGSSSYEQYF.

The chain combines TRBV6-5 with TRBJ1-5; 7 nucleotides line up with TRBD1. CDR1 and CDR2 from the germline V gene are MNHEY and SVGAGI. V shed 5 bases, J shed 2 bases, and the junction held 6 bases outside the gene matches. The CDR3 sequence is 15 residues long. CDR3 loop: CASSQLGTGNQPQHF. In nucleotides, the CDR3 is TGTGCCAGCAGTCAATTGGGGACAGGCAATCAGCCCCAGCATTTT.

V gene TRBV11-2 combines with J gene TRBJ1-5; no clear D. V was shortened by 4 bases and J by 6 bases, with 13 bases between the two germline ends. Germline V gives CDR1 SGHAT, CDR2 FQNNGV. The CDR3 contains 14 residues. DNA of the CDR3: TGTGCCAGCAGCTCTGAAAGCCTAGGTCAGCCCCAGCATTTT. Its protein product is CASSSESLGQPQHF. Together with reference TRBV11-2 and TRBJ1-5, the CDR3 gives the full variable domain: EAGVAQSPRYKIIEKRQSVAFWCNPISGHATLYWYQQILGQGPKLLIQFQNNGVVDDSQLPKDRFSAERLKGVDSTLKIQPAKLEDSAVYLCASSSESLGQPQHFGDGTRLSIL.

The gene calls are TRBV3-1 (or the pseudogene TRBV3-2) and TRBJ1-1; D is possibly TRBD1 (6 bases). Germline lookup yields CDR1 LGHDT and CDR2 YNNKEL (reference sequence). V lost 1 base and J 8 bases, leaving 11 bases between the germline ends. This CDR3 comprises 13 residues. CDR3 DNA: TGTGCCAGCAGCCAAGGTGGCACAGGGGAAGCTTTCTTT. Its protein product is CASSQGGTGEAFF.

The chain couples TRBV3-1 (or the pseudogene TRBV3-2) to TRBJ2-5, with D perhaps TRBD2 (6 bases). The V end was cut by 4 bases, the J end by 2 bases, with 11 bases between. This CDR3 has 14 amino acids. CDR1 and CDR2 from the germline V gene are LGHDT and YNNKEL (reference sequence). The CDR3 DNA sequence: TGTGCCAGCAGCCGCGGAGGGGTACAAGAGACCCAGTACTTC. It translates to CASSRGGVQETQYF.

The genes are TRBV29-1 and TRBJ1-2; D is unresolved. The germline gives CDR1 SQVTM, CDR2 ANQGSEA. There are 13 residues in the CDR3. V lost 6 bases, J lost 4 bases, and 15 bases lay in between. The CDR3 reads CSVRPEGGYGYTF. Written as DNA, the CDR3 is TGCAGCGTCCGGCCGGAGGGTGGCTATGGCTACACCTTC.

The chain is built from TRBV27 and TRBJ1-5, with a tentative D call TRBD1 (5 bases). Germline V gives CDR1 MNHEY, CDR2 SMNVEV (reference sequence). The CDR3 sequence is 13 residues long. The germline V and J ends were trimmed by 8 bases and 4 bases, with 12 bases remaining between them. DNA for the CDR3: TGTGCCAGCCGTATGGGGGGAAATCAGCCCCAGCATTTT. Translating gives CASRMGGNQPQHF.

CDR3 sequence: CASSPQPQGLAEIAKNIQYF. The CDR3 DNA is TGTGCCAGCAGCCCCCAGCCCCAGGGACTAGCGGAAATAGCCAAAAACATTCAGTACTTC. The gene calls are TRBV3-1 (or the pseudogene TRBV3-2) and TRBJ2-4; TRBD2 aligns across 11 bases. The V segment lost 4 bases and the J segment 0 bases; nucleotides outside the gene matches: 14. The CDR3 runs 20 residues. Germline lookup yields CDR1 LGHDT and CDR2 YNNKEL (reference sequence).

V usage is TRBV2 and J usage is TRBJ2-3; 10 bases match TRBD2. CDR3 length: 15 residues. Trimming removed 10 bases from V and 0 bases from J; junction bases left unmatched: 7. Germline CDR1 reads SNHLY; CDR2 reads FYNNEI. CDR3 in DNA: TGTGCCACCCATACTAGCGGGGCTAGCACAGATACGCAGTATTTT. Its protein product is CATHTSGASTDTQYF.

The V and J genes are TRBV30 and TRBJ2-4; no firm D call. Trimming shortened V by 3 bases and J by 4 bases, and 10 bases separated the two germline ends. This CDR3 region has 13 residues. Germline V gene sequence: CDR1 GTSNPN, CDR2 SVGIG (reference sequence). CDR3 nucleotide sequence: TGTGCCTGGAGCCTCGCAGGAAAAAACATTCAGTACTTC. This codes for CAWSLAGKNIQYF.

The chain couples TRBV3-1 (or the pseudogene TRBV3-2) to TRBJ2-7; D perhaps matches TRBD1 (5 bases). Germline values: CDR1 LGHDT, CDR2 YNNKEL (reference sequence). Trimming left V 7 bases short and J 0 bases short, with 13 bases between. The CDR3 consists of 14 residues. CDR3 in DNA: TGTGCCAGCAAAAAGGGGTTAGTCTCCTACGAGCAGTACTTC. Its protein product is CASKKGLVSYEQYF.

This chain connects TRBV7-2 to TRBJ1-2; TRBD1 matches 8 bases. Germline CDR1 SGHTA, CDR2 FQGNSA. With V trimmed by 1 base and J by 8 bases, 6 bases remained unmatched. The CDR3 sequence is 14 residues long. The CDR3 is CASSLGPTGEGYTF. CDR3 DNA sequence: TGTGCCAGCAGCTTAGGCCCGACAGGGGAAGGCTACACCTTC.